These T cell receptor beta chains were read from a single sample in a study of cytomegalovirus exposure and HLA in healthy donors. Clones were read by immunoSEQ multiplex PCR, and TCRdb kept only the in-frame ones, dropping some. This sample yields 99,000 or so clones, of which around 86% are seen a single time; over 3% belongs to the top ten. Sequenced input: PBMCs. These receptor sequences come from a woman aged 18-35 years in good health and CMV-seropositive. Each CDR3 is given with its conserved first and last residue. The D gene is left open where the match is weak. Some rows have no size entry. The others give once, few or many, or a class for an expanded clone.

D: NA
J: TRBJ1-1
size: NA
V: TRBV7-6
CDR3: CASSRYTGLGNTEAFF
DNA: TGTGCCAGCAGCCGTTATACAGGACTAGGGAACACTGAAGCTTTCTTT

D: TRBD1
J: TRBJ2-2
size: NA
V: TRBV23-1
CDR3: CASSQYRGRGATGELFF
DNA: TGCGCCAGCAGTCAATACAGGGGGCGAGGCGCCACCGGGGAGCTGTTTTTT

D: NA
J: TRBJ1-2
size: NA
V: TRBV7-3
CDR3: CASNLIIGAGVPYGYTF
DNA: TGTGCCAGCAACCTAATAATCGGGGCAGGGGTTCCCTATGGCTACACCTTC

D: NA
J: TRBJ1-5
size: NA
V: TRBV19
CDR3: CASWPGSKWSNQPQHF
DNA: TGTGCCAGCTGGCCAGGGTCTAAGTGGAGCAATCAGCCCCAGCATTTT

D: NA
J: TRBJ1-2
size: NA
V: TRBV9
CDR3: CASSVLRAGNLYGYTF
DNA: TGTGCCAGCAGCGTACTCCGGGCGGGAAACCTCTATGGCTACACCTTC

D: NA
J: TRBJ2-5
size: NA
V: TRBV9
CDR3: CASSVEESGGLGAQYF
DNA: TGTGCCAGCAGCGTAGAAGAGAGTGGCGGTCTAGGGGCCCAGTACTTC

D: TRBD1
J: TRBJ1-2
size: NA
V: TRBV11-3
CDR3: CASSPGQGSYYGYTF
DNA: TGTGCCAGCAGCCCCGGACAGGGTAGTTACTATGGCTACACCTTC

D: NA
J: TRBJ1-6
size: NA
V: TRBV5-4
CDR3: CASSLGLTQESPLHF
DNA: TGTGCCAGCAGCTTGGGTCTTACTCAGGAATCACCCCTCCACTTT

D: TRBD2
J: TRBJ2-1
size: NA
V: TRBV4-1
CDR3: CASSHPGLAGSSYNEQFF
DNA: TGCGCCAGCAGCCACCCTGGACTAGCGGGGTCTTCCTACAATGAGCAGTTCTTC

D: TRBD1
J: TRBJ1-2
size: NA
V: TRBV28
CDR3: CASSSDRNIANYGYTF
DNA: TGTGCCAGCAGTTCGGACAGGAACATAGCTAACTATGGCTACACCTTC

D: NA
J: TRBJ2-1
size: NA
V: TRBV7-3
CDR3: CASSLTATGGSYNEQFF
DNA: TGTGCCAGCAGCTTAACGGCTACCGGGGGCTCCTACAATGAGCAGTTCTTC

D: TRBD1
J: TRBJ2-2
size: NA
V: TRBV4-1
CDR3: CASSLQGAGELFF
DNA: TGCGCCAGCAGTCTACAGGGGGCCGGGGAGCTGTTTTTT

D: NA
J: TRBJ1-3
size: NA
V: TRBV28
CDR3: CASQVYGNTIYF
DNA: TGTGCCTCCCAGGTATACGGAAACACCATATATTTT

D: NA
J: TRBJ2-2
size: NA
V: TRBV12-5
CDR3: CASGLPQGPSTGELFF
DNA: TGTGCTAGTGGTTTGCCGCAGGGGCCATCCACCGGGGAGCTGTTTTTT

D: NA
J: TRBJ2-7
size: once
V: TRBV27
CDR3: CASSLGYRVNEQYF
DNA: TGTGCCAGCAGTTTGGGGTACAGGGTCAACGAGCAGTACTTC

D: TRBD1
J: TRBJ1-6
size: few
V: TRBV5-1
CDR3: CASAGTGANSPLHF
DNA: TGCGCCAGCGCCGGGACAGGGGCGAACTCACCCCTCCACTTT

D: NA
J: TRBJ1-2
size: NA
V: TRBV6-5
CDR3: CASSYSSAGPRGYTF
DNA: TGTGCCAGCAGTTACTCCTCCGCGGGCCCTCGAGGCTACACCTTC

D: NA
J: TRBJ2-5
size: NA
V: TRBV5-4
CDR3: CASSLPNGQETQYF
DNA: TGTGCCAGCAGTTTACCGAACGGGCAAGAGACCCAGTACTTC

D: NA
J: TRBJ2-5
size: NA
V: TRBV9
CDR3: CASSPPGVETQYF
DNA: TGTGCCAGCAGCCCTCCCGGGGTAGAGACCCAGTACTTC

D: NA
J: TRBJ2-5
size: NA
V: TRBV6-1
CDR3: CASSSGASGETQYF
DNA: TGTGCCAGCAGTTCCGGAGCCTCGGGGGAGACCCAGTACTTC

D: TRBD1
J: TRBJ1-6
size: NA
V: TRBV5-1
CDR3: CASSLEGTVNSPLHF
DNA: TGCGCCAGCAGCTTGGAGGGGACAGTGAATTCACCCCTCCACTTT

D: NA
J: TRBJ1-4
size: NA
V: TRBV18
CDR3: CASSQTDATNEKLFF
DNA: TGTGCCAGCTCGCAGACAGATGCAACTAATGAAAAACTGTTTTTT

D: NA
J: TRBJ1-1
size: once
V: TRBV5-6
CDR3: CASSPRWRQKVF
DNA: TGTGCCAGCAGCCCCCGGTGGAGGCAAAAGGTCTTT

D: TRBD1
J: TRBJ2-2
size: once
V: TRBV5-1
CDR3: CASSLEAGGRELFF
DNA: TGCGCCAGCAGCTTGGAGGCAGGGGGCAGGGAGCTGTTTTTT

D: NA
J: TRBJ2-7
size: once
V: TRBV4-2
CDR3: CASSQDRSEQYF
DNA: TGTGCCAGCAGCCAAGATAGGAGCGAGCAGTACTTC

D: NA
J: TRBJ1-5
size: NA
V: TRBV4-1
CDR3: CASSANGGIGPQHF
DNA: TGCGCCAGCAGTGCAAACGGAGGGATAGGGCCCCAGCATTTT

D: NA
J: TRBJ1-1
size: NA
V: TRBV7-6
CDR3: CASSLEYGTGELNTEAFF
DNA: TGTGCCAGCAGCTTAGAGTACGGGACGGGGGAACTGAACACTGAAGCTTTCTTT

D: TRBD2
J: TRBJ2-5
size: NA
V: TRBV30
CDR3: CAWSRLAVQETQYF
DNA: TGTGCCTGGAGTAGGCTAGCGGTCCAAGAGACCCAGTACTTC

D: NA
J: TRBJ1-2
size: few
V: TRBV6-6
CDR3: CASSYSIQNYGYTF
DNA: TGTGCCAGCAGTTACTCGATACAGAACTATGGCTACACCTTC

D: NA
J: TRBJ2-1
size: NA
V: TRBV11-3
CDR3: CASSSPRKVTRGSSYNEQFF
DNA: TGTGCCAGCAGCTCCCCTCGTAAAGTGACTAGGGGTAGCTCCTACAATGAGCAGTTCTTC

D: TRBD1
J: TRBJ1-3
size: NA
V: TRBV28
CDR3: CASSFPTGAGNTIYF
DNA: TGTGCCAGCAGTTTCCCGACAGGGGCCGGAAACACCATATATTTT

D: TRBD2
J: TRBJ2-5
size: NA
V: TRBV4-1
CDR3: CASSQDVFRQREPETQYF
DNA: TGCGCCAGCAGCCAAGATGTATTTAGACAGCGGGAGCCAGAGACCCAGTACTTC

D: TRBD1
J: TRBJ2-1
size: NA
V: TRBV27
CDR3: CAIGNPTGTGNYNEQFF
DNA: TGTGCCATCGGGAATCCTACCGGGACAGGGAACTACAATGAGCAGTTCTTC